Below, one T cell receptor beta chain is given with its context. What it binds is not known. This record comes from a study of cytomegalovirus exposure and HLA in healthy donors. For the study at large: A previous analysis identified approximately 110 million unique TCR beta sequences derived from approximately 190 million T cells. Across more than 350 genotyped donors, around 80% landed in the Caucasian-associated ancestry cluster.

CDR3 size: 13 residues. CDR1 and CDR2 (germline): MGHRA, YSYEKL. The V gene end was trimmed by 2 bases and the J gene end by 5 bases; junction bases not matched to a gene: 2. The PCR used 60 Vbeta and 13 Jbeta primers. Sequencing was performed with immunoSEQ multiplex PCR; in TCRdb, only in-frame clones are kept and a portion is missing. The sample lists just over 200,000 clones, more than 65% occurring once. General observations from the study: Highest at DRB1 and lowest at HLA-C, TCR association rates differed among HLA loci in a later analysis. Most CMV-associated TCR beta chains were later found to appear HLA-restricted.

The chain carries TRBV4-1 and TRBJ2-5; 7 bases are a match to TRBD2. This sequence originates from a man between 50 and 59 years old in good health and CMV-seronegative. What was sequenced was PBMCs. The CDR3 region has the DNA TGCGCCAGCAGCCAATGGGGGGGGGAGACCCAGTACTTC. Translated: CASSQWGGETQYF.